The T cell receptor beta chain described here comes from a study of blood T cell repertoires in COVID-19 (dated by TCRdb to 2018 to 2020). Notes on the research overall: Samples from collaborators originated in the United States, Italy and Spain and spanned both the acute and convalescent phases of COVID-19. Samples were obtained from the ongoing ImmuneRACE study (first 160 participants) and from 950 to 1,500 subjects provided by 6 global collaborators. Where available, HLA class I and class II types were obtained from metadata supplied by the sample provider rather than from assay-based typing. Sample metadata almost always included a de-identified subject ID, COVID-19 status, age in years and sex. The repertoires were made available in a free public database intended to serve as a resource for research on the immune response to SARS-CoV-2. The material from the prospective study consisted of cDNA or gDNA derived from T cells, B-cell-depleted T cells, or PBMCs. Deeply sampled blood TCRbeta repertoires from subjects exposed to, actively infected with, or recovered from COVID-19 were included in the dataset.

The immunoSEQ Assay, a bias-controlled multiplex PCR, was used to amplify TCRbeta CDR3 regions from genomic DNA. The paper's data handling went like this. Nucleated cell counts per sample were estimated from amplification of reference gene primers within the assay. To quantify the absolute abundance of each unique TCRbeta CDR3 rearrangement, sequence reads were collapsed and filtered. For each sample, productive Simpson clonality was calculated by taking the square root of Simpson's diversity index across productive rearrangements. Not all clones reach the TCRdb copy of this immuneACCESS table, which keeps in-frame sequences only. Checked studies attribute under half of the gap to unresolved V genes and leave the rest unexplained. V, J and clone size were drawn from that table, and D and trimming were deduced from the DNA. The sample data list around 180,000 clones, and approximately 80% of these were observed just once. The ten most abundant clones make up 1.5% to 1.7% of the sample.

As for this clone: Its recognized antigen is unknown. The sample holds no much larger clone one base away, and base qualities are not on file.

Overall study results and their limits: Clinical and demographic metadata were provided uncurated, with the amount varying by source and participant.

Collaborating institutions collected whole blood in K2EDTA tubes following their own protocols. For TCRbeta analysis, collaborator samples were shipped as frozen whole blood, as isolated PBMCs, or as DNA extracted from either sample type. The trim is 4 bases for V and 4 bases for J, with a gap of 8 bases between the germline ends. The CDR3, from cysteine to phenylalanine, totals 12 residues. Solely the CDR3 DNA is kept, with 36 bases framed from the first base. Sequences SGDLS (CDR1) and YYNGEE (CDR2) are obtained from the germline V gene. The sequence was obtained from a human donor in a cohort sampled during active COVID-19. The sample taken for sequencing was peripheral blood. The rearranged segments are TRBV9 and TRBJ1-1; the D gene lacks a confident call. The bases are TGTGCCAGCAGCTCCCGGGGCACTGAAGCTTTCTTT. It encodes CASSSRGTEAFF.